The 19 T cell receptor beta chains reported below all come from one sample, sequenced in a study of CD8+ T cells in alopecia areata. Extracted RNA was reverse transcribed into cDNA, the sequencing template. TCRdb's table, derived via immunoSEQ multiplex PCR, lists solely in-frame clones and lacks some. Of 140,000 to 150,000 clones listed, roughly 50% were seen once; the top ten hold approximately 15%. The treatment denotes: oral pan-JAK inhibitor, 5-10 mg twice daily. Material: CD8+ T cells sorted from blood, obtained at week 4, from a patient treated with tofacitinib. The source of these receptors is a human donor with alopecia areata.

This clone was recorded a few times. V is TRBV29-1 and J is TRBJ2-3, with 10 bases lining up with TRBD2. Germline CDR1 reads SQVTM; CDR2 reads ANQGSEA. The V and J ends lost 8 bases and 0 bases, in that order; junction bases with no gene match: 11. The CDR3 contains 16 residues. The CDR3 is CSSTSGKSSSTDTQYF. CDR3 coding DNA: TGCAGCTCCACTAGCGGGAAGTCATCTAGCACAGATACGCAGTATTTT.

V and J are TRBV7-8 and TRBJ2-7; TRBD1 agrees at 7 bases. Germline V gene sequence: CDR1 SGHVS, CDR2 FQNEAQ. CDR3 size: 13 residues. The trim removed 5 bases at V and 7 bases at J, leaving 8 bases unmatched. CDR3 residues: CASSIRQGREQYF. The CDR3 DNA follows: TGTGCCAGCAGCATTAGACAGGGACGGGAGCAGTACTTC.

This chain uses TRBV30 with TRBJ1-1; D is unclear. This CDR3 is built from 11 residues. The germline gives CDR1 GTSNPN, CDR2 SVGIG (reference sequence). V lost 5 bases, J lost 8 bases, and 12 bases lay in between. CDR3 bases: TGTGCCTGGCTCGAACACCAGGAAGCTTTCTTT. Translation: CAWLEHQEAFF. The full variable domain, its missing parts supplied by reference TRBV30 and TRBJ1-1, is SQTIHQWPATLVQPVGSPLSLECTVEGTSNPNLYWYRQAAGRGLQLLFYSVGIGQISSEVPQNLSASRPQDRQFILSSKKLLLSDSGFYLCAWLEHQEAFFGQGTRLTVV.

This clone was picked up many times. This rearrangement joins TRBV7-9 to TRBJ1-5, with TRBD1 matching over 8 bases. The junction had 6 bases not matched to a gene; V was cut back by 1 base and J by 7 bases. The CDR3 totals 15 residues. Germline CDR1 is SEHNR and CDR2 is FQNEAQ (reference sequence). DNA of the CDR3: TGTGCCAGCAGCTTAGGGTTGACAGGGGAGCAGCCCCAGCATTTT. Its protein product is CASSLGLTGEQPQHF.

The chain uses TRBV9 and TRBJ1-2; D remains unclear. CDR3 size: 11 residues. Germline loops: CDR1 SGDLS, CDR2 YYNGEE. Trimming removed 3 bases from V and 5 bases from J, with 5 bases in between. The CDR3 DNA is TGTGCCAGCAGCGGCCCATATGGCTACACCTTC. It specifies CASSGPYGYTF. Supplemented by reference TRBV9 and TRBJ1-2, the full variable domain reads DSGVTQTPKHLITATGQRVTLRCSPRSGDLSVYWYQQSLDQGLQFLIQYYNGEERAKGNILERFSAQQFPDLHSELNLSSLELGDSALYFCASSGPYGYTFGSGTRLTVV.

The chain carries TRBV9 and TRBJ2-2, with D perhaps given as TRBD1 or TRBD2 (5 bases each). Germline loops: CDR1 SGDLS, CDR2 YYNGEE. This CDR3 is built from 16 residues. Trimming pared 4 bases from V and 4 bases from J, leaving 17 bases between. This CDR3 is CASSPKEPRGTGELFF. The CDR3 DNA sequence: TGTGCCAGCAGCCCTAAGGAGCCGAGGGGCACCGGGGAGCTGTTTTTT.

The V gene is TRBV6-5, the J gene TRBJ2-5; 7 bases align to TRBD2. Germline CDR1 is MNHEY and CDR2 is SVGAGI. CDR3 length equals 12 residues. The V and J ends lost 9 bases and 3 bases, in that order; junction bases with no gene match: 4. The CDR3 DNA sequence: TGTGCCAGTCGGGGGGACGAAGAGACCCAGTACTTC. Protein sequence: CASRGDEETQYF.

This clone has just a few counts. V gene TRBV5-6 combines with J gene TRBJ2-2; D may match TRBD1 or TRBD2 (5 bases each). The germline V gene has CDR1 SGHDT and CDR2 YYEEEE. This CDR3 comprises 15 residues. V was pared by 4 bases and J by 0 bases, with 10 bases between. For the CDR3, the DNA is TGTGCCAGCAGCCTGGGGACCTCGAACACCGGGGAGCTGTTTTTT. Its protein is CASSLGTSNTGELFF.

The chain couples TRBV9 to TRBJ2-3; D is undetermined. CDR1 SGDLS and CDR2 YYNGEE come from the germline V gene. The CDR3 has 16 residues. The V gene lost 4 bases and the J gene lost 0 bases, with 15 bases spanning the gap. CDR3 sequence reads: CASSLPQASSTDTQYF. In DNA, the CDR3 is TGTGCCAGCAGCCTTCCCCAGGCATCTAGCACAGATACGCAGTATTTT.

V is TRBV6-5 and J is TRBJ1-5, with 9 bases fitting TRBD1. The V and J ends lost 5 bases and 4 bases, in that order; junction bases with no gene match: 3. The length of the CDR3 is 14 residues. Per the germline V gene, CDR1 is MNHEY and CDR2 is SVGAGI. The DNA for the CDR3 is TGTGCCAGCAGTCAAGGGACAGGGAATCAGCCCCAGCATTTT. Its translation is CASSQGTGNQPQHF.

The chain has TRBV10-2 and TRBJ1-1, with a possible D match to TRBD1 (5 bases). With 8 bases removed from V and 6 bases from J, the gap between germline ends came to 19 bases. CDR3 size: 14 residues. The germline gives CDR1 WSHSY, CDR2 SAAADI. CDR3 sequence: CASAPGLPSPEAFF. For the CDR3, the DNA is TGCGCCAGCGCGCCGGGACTGCCGAGCCCTGAAGCTTTCTTT.

The chain is built from TRBV30 and TRBJ1-1, with a possible D match to TRBD1 (6 bases). V shed 4 bases and J shed 1 base, with 10 bases lying between them. There are 13 residues in the CDR3. Germline V gives CDR1 GTSNPN, CDR2 SVGIG (reference sequence). Here the CDR3 reads CAWTVDRNTEAFF. The CDR3 coding sequence is TGTGCCTGGACCGTGGACAGGAACACTGAAGCTTTCTTT.

About this clone: Other nucleotide sequences in the sample specify the same CDR3. V is TRBV18 and J is TRBJ1-1; D call uncertain. V was trimmed by 0 bases and J by 0 bases, leaving 2 bases between them. From germline, CDR1 is KGHSH and CDR2 LQKENI. The CDR3 spans 13 residues. As DNA, the CDR3 is TGTGCCAGCTCACCACCATTGAACACTGAAGCTTTCTTT. As protein: CASSPPLNTEAFF.

The gene calls are TRBV27 and TRBJ1-6; TRBD1 aligns across 8 bases. This CDR3 has 16 amino acids. Trimming cost V 3 bases and J 1 base; bases outside gene matches: 2. CDR1 MNHEY and CDR2 SMNVEV come from the germline V gene (reference sequence). The CDR3 loop reads CASSFRGRSYNSPLHF. CDR3 sequence (DNA): TGTGCCAGCAGTTTCAGGGGGCGATCCTATAATTCACCCCTCCACTTT.

A few counts support this clone. The chain combines TRBV5-1 with TRBJ2-1; 9 bases fit TRBD2. CDR1 is SGHRS, CDR2 YFSETQ, per germline. V dropped 1 base and J dropped 10; count of bases not matched to a gene: 15. The CDR3 spans 17 residues. This CDR3 is CASSLLRRGGPPREQFF. The CDR3 DNA sequence: TGCGCCAGCAGCTTGCTACGGCGGGGGGGCCCCCCAAGAGAGCAGTTCTTC. Looking up the rest from reference TRBV5-1 and TRBJ2-1 gives the full variable domain: KAGVTQTPRYLIKTRGQQVTLSCSPISGHRSVSWYQQTPGQGLQFLFEYFSETQRNKGNFPGRFSGRQFSNSRSEMNVSTLELGDSALYLCASSLLRRGGPPREQFFGPGTRLTVL.

Note on this clone: This sample includes further DNA sequences coding for the same CDR3. This chain connects TRBV9 to TRBJ2-7; 7 positions match TRBD1. After removal of 2 bases from V and 2 bases from J, the junction contained 7 bases not matched to a gene. This CDR3 has 15 amino acids. From germline, CDR1 is SGDLS and CDR2 YYNGEE. DNA of the CDR3: TGTGCCAGCAGCGTCGGGGACAGAGGAACCTACGAGCAGTACTTC. Translation gives CASSVGDRGTYEQYF.

This clone was found a few times. The chain has TRBV6-5 and TRBJ2-2; D unclear. Trimming removed 8 bases from V and 2 bases from J, with 9 bases in between. This CDR3 has 13 residues. Per the germline V gene, CDR1 is MNHEY and CDR2 is SVGAGI. The CDR3 protein is CASSRSNTGELFF. CDR3 bases: TGTGCCAGCTCCAGGAGTAACACCGGGGAGCTGTTTTTT.

This chain links TRBV30 with TRBJ1-1; tentative D call: TRBD1 (6 bases). Germline V gene sequence: CDR1 GTSNPN, CDR2 SVGIG (reference sequence). V was clipped by 0 bases and J by 5 bases, with 16 bases between them. The CDR3 is made up of 15 amino acids. The CDR3 nucleotides read TGTGCCTGGAGTGTAAACGGGGGCGAGAAGACTGAAGCTTTCTTT. Encoded protein: CAWSVNGGEKTEAFF.

The J gene is TRBJ2-1, the V gene TRBV23-1, with 10 positions matching TRBD1. TRBV23-1 is an open reading frame whose function is uncertain. The CDR3 sequence is 15 residues long. V trimming: 2 bases; J trimming: 8 bases; junction bases outside the gene matches: 6. The CDR3 bases are TGCGCCAGCAGTCAAGGCCGGGACAGGGGCCATGAGCAGTTCTTC. Protein: CASSQGRDRGHEQFF.